This TCR beta chain derives from a study of T cell responses to AZD1222 COVID-19 vaccine. General study points: Mostly white British, mostly female donors; authors suggested clonal diversity may be underestimated. Among AZD1222 vaccinees, only 6 or 7 were seropositive at baseline.

Regarding this clone: Its antigen remains unidentified.

Method: immunoSEQ multiplex PCR; TCRdb's copy keeps in-frame clones and lacks some. The table includes 100,000 to 130,000 clones, around 90% detected once. The germline V gene has CDR1 KGHSH and CDR2 LQKENI. The CDR3 contains 15 residues. Trimming took off 0 bases at V and 4 bases at J, with 9 bases between the two ends. The TCR comes from an adult who received the AZD1222 COVID-19 vaccine. V and J are TRBV18 and TRBJ1-4; weak D call: TRBD1 (5 bases). Sequenced material: peripheral blood, taken 28 days after the second AZD1222 dose. Written as DNA, the CDR3 is TGTGCCAGCTCACCACCTGGGGGAGTTAATGAAAAACTGTTTTTT. Protein product: CASSPPGGVNEKLFF.